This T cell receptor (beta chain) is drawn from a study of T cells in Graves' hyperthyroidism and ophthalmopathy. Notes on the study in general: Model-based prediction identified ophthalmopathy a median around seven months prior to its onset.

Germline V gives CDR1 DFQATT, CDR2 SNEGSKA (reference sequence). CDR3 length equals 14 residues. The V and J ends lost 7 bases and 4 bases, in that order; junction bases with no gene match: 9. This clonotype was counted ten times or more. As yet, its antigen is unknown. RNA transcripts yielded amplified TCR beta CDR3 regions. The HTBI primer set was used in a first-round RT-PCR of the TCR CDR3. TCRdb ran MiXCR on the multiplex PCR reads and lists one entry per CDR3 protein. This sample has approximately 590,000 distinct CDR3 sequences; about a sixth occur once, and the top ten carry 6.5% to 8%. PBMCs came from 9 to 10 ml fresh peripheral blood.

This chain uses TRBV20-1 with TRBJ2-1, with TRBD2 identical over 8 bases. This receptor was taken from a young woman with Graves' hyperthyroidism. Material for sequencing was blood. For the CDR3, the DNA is TGCAGTGTTAGCGGGGTCACGCCGTACAATGAGCAGTTCTTC. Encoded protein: CSVSGVTPYNEQFF.